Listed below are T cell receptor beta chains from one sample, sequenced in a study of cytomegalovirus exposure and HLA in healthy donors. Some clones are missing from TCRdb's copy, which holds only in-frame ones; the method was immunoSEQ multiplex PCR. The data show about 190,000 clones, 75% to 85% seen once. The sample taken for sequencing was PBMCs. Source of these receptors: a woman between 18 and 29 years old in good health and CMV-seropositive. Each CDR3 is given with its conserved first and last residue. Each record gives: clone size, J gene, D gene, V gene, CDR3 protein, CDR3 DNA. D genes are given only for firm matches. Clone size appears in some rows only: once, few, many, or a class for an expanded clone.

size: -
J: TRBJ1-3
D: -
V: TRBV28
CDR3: CASNFFGGGNTIYF
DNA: TGTGCCAGCAACTTCTTCGGAGGTGGAAACACCATATATTTT

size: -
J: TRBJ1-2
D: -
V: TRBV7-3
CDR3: CASSLTGPGRLNYGYTF
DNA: TGTGCCAGCAGCTTAACAGGCCCGGGCCGACTAAACTATGGCTACACCTTC

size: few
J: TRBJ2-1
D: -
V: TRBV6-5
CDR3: CASSYAIHNEQFF
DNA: TGTGCCAGCAGTTACGCGATCCACAATGAGCAGTTCTTC

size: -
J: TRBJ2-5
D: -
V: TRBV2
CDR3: CASSLQETQYF
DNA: TGTGCCAGCAGTCTACAAGAGACCCAGTACTTC

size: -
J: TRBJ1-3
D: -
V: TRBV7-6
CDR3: CASSAGTRVDTIYF
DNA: TGTGCCAGCAGCGCCGGGACAAGGGTCGACACCATATATTTT

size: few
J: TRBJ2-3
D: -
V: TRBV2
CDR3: CATSLQQSYTQYF
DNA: TGTGCCACGTCTCTTCAACAGTCCTATACGCAGTATTTT

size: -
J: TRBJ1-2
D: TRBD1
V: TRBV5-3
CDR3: CARSRDRDSSRGYTF
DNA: TGTGCCAGAAGCAGAGACCGGGACAGTTCCCGTGGCTACACCTTC

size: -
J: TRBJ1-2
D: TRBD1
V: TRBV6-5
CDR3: CASRKTGNSGGYTF
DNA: TGTGCCAGCAGAAAGACAGGGAATAGTGGGGGCTACACCTTC

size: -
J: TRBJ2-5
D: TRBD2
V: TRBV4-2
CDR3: CASSQAVTSGGAETQYF
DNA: TGTGCCAGCAGCCAAGCGGTAACTAGCGGGGGGGCAGAGACCCAGTACTTC

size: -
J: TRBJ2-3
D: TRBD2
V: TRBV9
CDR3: CASSVELRGTDTQYF
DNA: TGTGCCAGCAGCGTAGAACTGCGGGGGACAGATACGCAGTATTTT

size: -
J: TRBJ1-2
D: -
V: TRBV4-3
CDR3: CASSPRGRGVNGYTF
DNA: TGCGCCAGCAGCCCGAGGGGGAGGGGAGTAAATGGCTACACCTTC

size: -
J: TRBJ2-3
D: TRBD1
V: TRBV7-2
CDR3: CASSLESTGAGADTQYF
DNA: TGTGCCAGCAGCTTAGAAAGTACAGGGGCGGGCGCAGATACGCAGTATTTT

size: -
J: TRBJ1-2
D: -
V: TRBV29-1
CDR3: CSVVAGDVAYGYTF
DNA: TGCAGCGTTGTAGCAGGGGACGTCGCATATGGCTACACCTTC

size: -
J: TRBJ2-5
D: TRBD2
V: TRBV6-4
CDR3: CASSALAGAQETQYF
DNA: TGTGCCAGCAGTGCTCTAGCGGGGGCCCAAGAGACCCAGTACTTC

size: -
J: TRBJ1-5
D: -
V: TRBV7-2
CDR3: CASSSYSNQPQHF
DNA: TGTGCCAGCAGCTCCTATAGCAATCAGCCCCAGCATTTT

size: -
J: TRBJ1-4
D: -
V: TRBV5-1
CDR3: CASSLGTVSTNEKLFF
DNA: TGCGCCAGCAGCTTGGGGACAGTCTCAACTAATGAAAAACTGTTTTTT

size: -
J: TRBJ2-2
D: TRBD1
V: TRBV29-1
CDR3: CSVGLTGGTGELFF
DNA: TGCAGCGTTGGCCTGACAGGGGGCACCGGGGAGCTGTTTTTT

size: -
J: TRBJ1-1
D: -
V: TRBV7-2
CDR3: CASSLVGGGRGEAFF
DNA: TGTGCCAGCAGCTTAGTTGGGGGGGGCCGCGGTGAAGCTTTCTTT

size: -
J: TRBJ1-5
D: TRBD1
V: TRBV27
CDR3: CASSLSNSGGQPQHF
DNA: TGTGCCAGCAGTTTATCGAACTCAGGGGGACAGCCCCAGCATTTT

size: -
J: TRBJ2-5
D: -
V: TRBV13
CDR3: CASSSLDRQETQYF
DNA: TGTGCCAGCAGCTCACTCGACAGGCAAGAGACCCAGTACTTC

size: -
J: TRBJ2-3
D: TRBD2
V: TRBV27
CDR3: CATRTSGVDTQYF
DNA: TGTGCCACCCGGACTAGCGGCGTAGATACGCAGTATTTT

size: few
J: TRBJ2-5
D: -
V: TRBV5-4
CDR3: CASSYLQEETQYF
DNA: TGTGCCAGCAGCTACTTACAGGAGGAGACCCAGTACTTC

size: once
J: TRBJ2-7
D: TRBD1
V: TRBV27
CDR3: CASSLWTGNDEQYF
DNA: TGTGCCAGCAGTTTGTGGACAGGGAACGACGAGCAGTACTTC